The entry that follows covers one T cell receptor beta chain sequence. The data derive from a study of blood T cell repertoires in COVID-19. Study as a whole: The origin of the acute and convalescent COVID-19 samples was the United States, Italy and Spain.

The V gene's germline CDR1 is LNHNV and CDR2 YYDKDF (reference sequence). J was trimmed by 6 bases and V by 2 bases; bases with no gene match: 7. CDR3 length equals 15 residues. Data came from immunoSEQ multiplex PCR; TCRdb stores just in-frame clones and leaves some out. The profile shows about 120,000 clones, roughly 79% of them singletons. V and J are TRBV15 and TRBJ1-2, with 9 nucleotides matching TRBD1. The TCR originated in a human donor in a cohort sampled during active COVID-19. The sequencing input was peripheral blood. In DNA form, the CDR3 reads TGTGCCACCAGCAGAATACCGGGACAGGGTCATGGCTACACCTTC. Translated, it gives CATSRIPGQGHGYTF.